This T cell receptor beta chain is from a study of T-cell reconstitution after alpha-beta-depleted transplantation in children. Regarding the study as a whole: Expanded graft clones, several hundred of them, were reportedly the source of alpha-beta T cells about two months after transplant. At the one-year point after transplant, T-cell counts and TCRbeta diversity were found to come mostly from T cells that had been newly produced.

CDR3 size: 13 residues. The germline gives CDR1 DFQATT, CDR2 SNEGSKA (reference sequence). V was clipped by 3 bases and J by 4 bases, with 9 bases between them. In its sample, this clonotype was seen a few times. The antigen is unknown. Unique molecular identifiers were incorporated during preparation of the TCRbeta library. In TCRdb, the PCR reads were re-called with MiXCR into one record per CDR3 protein. The table includes about 980,000 distinct CDR3 sequences, around 30% detected once. The chain combines TRBV20-1 with TRBJ2-2; D is ambiguous. This sequence was found in a boy less than two years old who had a stem cell transplant for SCID, so the T cells may come from the graft donor. The sequences come from PBMCs, mostly from graft donor cells, collected 360 days after TCRalphabeta/CD19-depleted stem cell transplant. CDR3 DNA: TGCAGTGCTAGGGTGGCTGCCACCGGGGAGCTGTTTTTT. Translation gives CSARVAATGELFF.